The source of this TCR beta chain is a study of T-cell reconstitution after alpha-beta-depleted transplantation in children. Preparation of the TCRbeta library used unique molecular identifiers. TCRdb re-called the PCR reads with MiXCR, one entry per CDR3 protein. The table records roughly 500,000 distinct CDR3 sequences, over 9.5% of them present only once. The CDR3 extends over 10 amino acids. Germline lookup yields CDR1 GTSNPN and CDR2 SVGIG (reference sequence). The V gene lost 5 bases and the J gene lost 5 bases, with 4 bases spanning the gap. The chain links TRBV30 to TRBJ1-5, with D uncertain. The receptor was isolated from a child aged 2 to 10 with inherited bone marrow failure, due to receive a stem cell transplant. The source material was PBMCs, sampled before TCRalphabeta/CD19-depleted stem cell transplant. CDR3 in amino acids: CAWGDQPQHF. The DNA of the CDR3 is TGTGCCTGGGGCGATCAGCCCCAGCATTTT.